Below, 8 T cell receptor beta chains from the same sample are listed, as sequenced in a study of blood T cell repertoires in COVID-19 (dated by TCRdb to about 2020). The receptor library was made with the immunoSEQ multiplex PCR assay. TCRdb limited this immuneACCESS table to in-frame rearrangements with V and J called. A share of clones is missing; checked studies link under half to unresolved V genes, and the rest is unexplained. The sample profile shows about 15,000 clones; around nine tenths of them were found once. The ten largest clones represent 25% to 40% of the sample. The specimen sequenced was peripheral blood. All receptors come from a human donor in a cohort sampled during active COVID-19.

This clone appeared a few times. The chain employs TRBV9 and TRBJ2-2; possible D gene TRBD1, 7 bases. V shed 1 base and J shed 1 base, with 11 bases lying between them. Germline loops: CDR1 SGDLS, CDR2 YYNGEE. CDR3 length: 16 amino acids. The CDR3 loop reads CASSVRGRENTGELFF. The CDR3 coding sequence is TGTGCCAGCAGCGTAAGGGGGCGGGAGAACACCGGGGAGCTGTTTTTT.

The chain uses TRBV11-3 and TRBJ1-1; TRBD1 is a possible D gene (5 bases). CDR3 length: 13 residues. Trimming cost V 6 bases and J 7 bases, with 15 bases left between them. CDR1 SGHNT and CDR2 YENEEA come from the germline V gene. Here the CDR3 DNA reads TGTGCCAGCAGAGAAGGGGAGGGGTTTGAAGCTTTCTTT. It codes for CASREGEGFEAFF.

The chain uses TRBV6-6 and TRBJ2-1; 10 bases fit TRBD2. V was clipped by 6 bases and J by 8 bases; unmatched bases: 13. Germline V gives CDR1 MNHNY, CDR2 SVGAGI (reference sequence). The CDR3 covers 16 residues. Here the CDR3 reads CASSYTGTSVVDEQFF. In DNA form, the CDR3 reads TGTGCCAGCAGCTATACAGGGACTAGCGTTGTGGATGAGCAGTTCTTC.

This chain connects TRBV19 to TRBJ1-2; D gene unclear. CDR1 is LNHDA, CDR2 SQIVND, per germline (reference sequence). The germline V and J ends were trimmed by 0 bases and 4 bases, with 12 bases remaining between them. The CDR3 spans 15 residues. The CDR3 nucleotides read TGTGCCAGTAGTATAGAGCCTAGTATTGGCTATGGCTACACCTTC. Residues: CASSIEPSIGYGYTF.

This rearrangement joins TRBV24-1 to TRBJ2-1, with D perhaps TRBD2 (7 bases). CDR1 is KGHDR, CDR2 SFDVKD, per germline. The CDR3 covers 13 residues. V lost 6 bases and J lost 6, with 11 bases in between. The CDR3 bases are TGTGCCACCAGTATGGGAGGGGGCAATGAGCAGTTCTTC. Translating it yields CATSMGGGNEQFF.

This clone was counted a single time. The rearrangement joins TRBV19 to TRBJ1-2, with D perhaps matching TRBD1 (5 bases). Trimming removed 5 bases from V and 3 bases from J, with 7 bases in between. This CDR3 region has 12 residues. Germline values: CDR1 LNHDA, CDR2 SQIVND (reference sequence). The CDR3 coding sequence is TGTGCCAGTAGTGGGGGGGACTATGGCTACACCTTC. It translates to CASSGGDYGYTF.

CDR3: CASGGAFSFF. The CDR3 DNA reads TGTGCCAGCGGAGGGGCGTTCTCTTTCTTT. J is TRBJ1-1 and V is TRBV28, with D possibly matching TRBD1 (5 bases). CDR1 is MDHEN, CDR2 SYDVKM, per germline. Trimming shortened V by 8 bases and J by 12 bases, and 13 bases separated the two germline ends. The CDR3 consists of 10 residues.

This clone has a handful of counts. This chain joins TRBV23-1 and TRBJ1-5, with 9 bases that match TRBD1. TRBV23-1 has ORF status, its function being uncertain. This CDR3 has 19 amino acids. Trimming cost V 4 bases and J 2 bases; bases outside gene matches: 15. DNA of the CDR3: TGCGCCAGCAGTCCCGATACCGGGACAGGGTCATACGGCAATCAGCCCCAGCATTTT. This gives the protein CASSPDTGTGSYGNQPQHF.